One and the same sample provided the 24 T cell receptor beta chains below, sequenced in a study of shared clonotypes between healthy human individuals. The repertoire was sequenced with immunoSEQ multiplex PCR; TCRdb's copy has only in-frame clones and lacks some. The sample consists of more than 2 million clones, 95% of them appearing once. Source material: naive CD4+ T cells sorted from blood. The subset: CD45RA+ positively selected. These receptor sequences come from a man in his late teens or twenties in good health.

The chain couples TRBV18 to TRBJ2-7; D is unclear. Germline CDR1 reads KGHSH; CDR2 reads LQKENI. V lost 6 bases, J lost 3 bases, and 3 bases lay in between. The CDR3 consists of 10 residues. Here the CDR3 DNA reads TGTGCCAGCTCCCTCTACGAGCAGTACTTC. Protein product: CASSLYEQYF.

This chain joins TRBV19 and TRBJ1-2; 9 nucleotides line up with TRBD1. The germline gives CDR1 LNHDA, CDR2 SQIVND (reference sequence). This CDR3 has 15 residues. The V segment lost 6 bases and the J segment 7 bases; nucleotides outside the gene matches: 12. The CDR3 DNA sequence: TGTGCCAGTAGATGGACAGGGGACGTCAAACTTGGCTACACCTTC. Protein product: CASRWTGDVKLGYTF.

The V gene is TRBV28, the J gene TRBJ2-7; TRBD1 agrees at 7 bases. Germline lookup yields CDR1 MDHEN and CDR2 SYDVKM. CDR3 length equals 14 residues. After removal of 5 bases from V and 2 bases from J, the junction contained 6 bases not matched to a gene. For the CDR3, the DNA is TGTGCCAGCAGTGAAGGGGGCCCGACCTACGAGCAGTACTTC. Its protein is CASSEGGPTYEQYF.

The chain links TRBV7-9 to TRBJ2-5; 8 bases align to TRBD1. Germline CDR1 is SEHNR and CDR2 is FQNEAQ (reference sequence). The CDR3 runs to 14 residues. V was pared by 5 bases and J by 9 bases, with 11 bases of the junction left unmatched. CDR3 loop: CASSHRGNPPAQYF. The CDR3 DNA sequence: TGTGCCAGCAGCCACAGGGGGAATCCCCCGGCCCAGTACTTC.

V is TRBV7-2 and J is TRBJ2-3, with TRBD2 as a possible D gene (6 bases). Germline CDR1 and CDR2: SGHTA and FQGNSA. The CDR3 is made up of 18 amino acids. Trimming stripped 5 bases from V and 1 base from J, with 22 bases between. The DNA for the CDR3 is TGTGCCAGCAGCCGCCCCTTGGGCGGGGCCTCCCGCACAGATACGCAGTATTTT. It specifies CASSRPLGGASRTDTQYF.

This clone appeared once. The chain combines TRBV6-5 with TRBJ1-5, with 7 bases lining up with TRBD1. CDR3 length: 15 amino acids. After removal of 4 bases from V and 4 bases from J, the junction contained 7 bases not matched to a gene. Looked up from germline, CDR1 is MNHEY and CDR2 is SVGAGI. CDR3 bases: TGTGCCAGCAGTTTCGACAGGGTTGCAAATCAGCCCCAGCATTTT. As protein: CASSFDRVANQPQHF.

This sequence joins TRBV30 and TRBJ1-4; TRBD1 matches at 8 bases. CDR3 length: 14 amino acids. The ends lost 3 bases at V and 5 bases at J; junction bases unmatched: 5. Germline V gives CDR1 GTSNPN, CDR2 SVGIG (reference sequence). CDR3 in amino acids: CAWRPDRVNEKLFF. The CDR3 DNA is TGTGCCTGGAGACCGGACAGGGTGAATGAAAAACTGTTTTTT. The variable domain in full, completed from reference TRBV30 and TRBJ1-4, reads SQTIHQWPATLVQPVGSPLSLECTVEGTSNPNLYWYRQAAGRGLQLLFYSVGIGQISSEVPQNLSASRPQDRQFILSSKKLLLSDSGFYLCAWRPDRVNEKLFFGSGTQLSVL.

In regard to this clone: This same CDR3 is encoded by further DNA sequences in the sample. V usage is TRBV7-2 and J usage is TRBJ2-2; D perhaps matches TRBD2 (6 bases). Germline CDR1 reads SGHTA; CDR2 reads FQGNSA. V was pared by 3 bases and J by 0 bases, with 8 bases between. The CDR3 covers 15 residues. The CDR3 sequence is CASSLGGANTGELFF. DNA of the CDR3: TGTGCCAGCAGCTTGGGCGGGGCGAACACCGGGGAGCTGTTTTTT.

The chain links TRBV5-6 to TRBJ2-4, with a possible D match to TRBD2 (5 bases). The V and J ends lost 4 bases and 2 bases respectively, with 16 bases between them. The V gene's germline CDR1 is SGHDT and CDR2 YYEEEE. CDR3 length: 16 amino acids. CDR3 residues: CASSERALVTKNIQYF. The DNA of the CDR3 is TGTGCCAGCAGCGAGAGGGCCCTCGTGACCAAAAACATTCAGTACTTC.

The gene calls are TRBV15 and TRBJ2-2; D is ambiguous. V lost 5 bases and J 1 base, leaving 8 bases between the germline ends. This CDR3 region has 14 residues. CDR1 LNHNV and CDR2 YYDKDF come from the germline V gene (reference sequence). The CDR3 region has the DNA TGTGCCACCAGCGGATCAAGGAACACCGGGGAGCTGTTTTTT. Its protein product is CATSGSRNTGELFF.

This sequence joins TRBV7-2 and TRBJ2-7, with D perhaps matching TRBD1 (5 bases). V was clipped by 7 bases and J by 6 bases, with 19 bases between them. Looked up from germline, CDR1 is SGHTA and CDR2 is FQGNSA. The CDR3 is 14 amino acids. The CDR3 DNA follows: TGTGCCAGCAACCCAAGGGGTGTTATCGGCGAGCAGTACTTC. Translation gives CASNPRGVIGEQYF.

The CDR3 DNA sequence: TGCGCCAGCAGCTTCGACGCCGGCTCCTACAATGAGCAGTTCTTC. Translation: CASSFDAGSYNEQFF. The V and J genes are TRBV5-1 and TRBJ2-1, with unresolved D. Looked up from germline, CDR1 is SGHRS and CDR2 is YFSETQ. V lost 2 bases and J lost 0, with 9 bases in between. The CDR3 consists of 15 residues.

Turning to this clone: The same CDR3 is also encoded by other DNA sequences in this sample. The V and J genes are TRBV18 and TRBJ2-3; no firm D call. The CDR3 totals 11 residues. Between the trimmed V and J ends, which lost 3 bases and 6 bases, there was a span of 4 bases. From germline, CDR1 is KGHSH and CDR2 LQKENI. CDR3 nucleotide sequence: TGTGCCAGCTCACCGAGGGATACGCAGTATTTT. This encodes CASSPRDTQYF.

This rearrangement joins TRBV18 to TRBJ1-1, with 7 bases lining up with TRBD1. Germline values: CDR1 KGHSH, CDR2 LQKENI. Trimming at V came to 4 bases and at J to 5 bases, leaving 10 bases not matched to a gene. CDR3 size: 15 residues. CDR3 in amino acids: CASSRATGRGTEAFF. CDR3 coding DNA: TGTGCCAGCTCACGAGCGACAGGGAGGGGAACTGAAGCTTTCTTT.

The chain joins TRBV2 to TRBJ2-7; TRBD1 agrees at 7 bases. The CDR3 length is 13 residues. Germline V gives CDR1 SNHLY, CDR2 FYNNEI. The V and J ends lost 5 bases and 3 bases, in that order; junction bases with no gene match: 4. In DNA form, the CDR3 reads TGTGCCAGCAGTCAGGACAGGATCTACGAGCAGTACTTC. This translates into CASSQDRIYEQYF.

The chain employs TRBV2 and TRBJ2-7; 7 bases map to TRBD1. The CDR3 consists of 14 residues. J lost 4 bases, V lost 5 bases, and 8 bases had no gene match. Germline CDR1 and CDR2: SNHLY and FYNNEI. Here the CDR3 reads CASSLNRGLYEQYF. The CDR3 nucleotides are TGTGCCAGCAGTCTGAATAGGGGGCTATACGAGCAGTACTTC. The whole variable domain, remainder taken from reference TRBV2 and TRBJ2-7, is EPEVTQTPSHQVTQMGQEVILRCVPISNHLYFYWYRQILGQKVEFLVSFYNNEISEKSEIFDDQFSVERPDGSNFTLKIRSTKLEDSAMYFCASSLNRGLYEQYFGPGTRLTVT.

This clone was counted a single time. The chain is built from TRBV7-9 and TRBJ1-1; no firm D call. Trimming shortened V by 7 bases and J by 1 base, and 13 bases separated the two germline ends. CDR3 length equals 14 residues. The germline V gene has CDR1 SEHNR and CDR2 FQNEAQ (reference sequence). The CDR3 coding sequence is TGTGCCAGCAACTCCCCCCAACAGAACACTGAAGCTTTCTTT. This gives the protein CASNSPQQNTEAFF.

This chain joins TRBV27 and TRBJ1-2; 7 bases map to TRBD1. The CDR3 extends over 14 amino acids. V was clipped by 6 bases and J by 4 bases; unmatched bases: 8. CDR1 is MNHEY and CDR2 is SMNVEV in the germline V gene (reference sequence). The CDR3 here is CASSPDRLPYGYTF. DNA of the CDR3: TGTGCCAGCAGCCCGGACAGGCTCCCCTATGGCTACACCTTC.

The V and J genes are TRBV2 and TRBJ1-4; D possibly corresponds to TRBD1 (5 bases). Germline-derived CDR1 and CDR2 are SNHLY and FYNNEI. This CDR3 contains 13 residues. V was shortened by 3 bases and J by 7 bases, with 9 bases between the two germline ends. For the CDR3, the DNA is TGTGCCAGCAGTGAGGGGACTGCTGAAAAACTGTTTTTT. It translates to CASSEGTAEKLFF.

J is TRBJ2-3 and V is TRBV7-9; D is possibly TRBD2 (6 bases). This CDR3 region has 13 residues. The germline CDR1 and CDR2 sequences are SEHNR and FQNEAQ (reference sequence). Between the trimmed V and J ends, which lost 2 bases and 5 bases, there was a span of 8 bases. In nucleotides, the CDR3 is TGTGCCAGCAGCTTACCGGGGGAAGATACGCAGTATTTT. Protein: CASSLPGEDTQYF.

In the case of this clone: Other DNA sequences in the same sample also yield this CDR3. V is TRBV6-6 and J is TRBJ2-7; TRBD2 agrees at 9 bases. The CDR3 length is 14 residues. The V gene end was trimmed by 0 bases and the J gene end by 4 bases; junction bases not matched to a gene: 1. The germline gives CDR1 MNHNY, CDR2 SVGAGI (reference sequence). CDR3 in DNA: TGTGCCAGCAGTTACTCGACTAGCGGTTACGAGCAGTACTTC. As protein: CASSYSTSGYEQYF.

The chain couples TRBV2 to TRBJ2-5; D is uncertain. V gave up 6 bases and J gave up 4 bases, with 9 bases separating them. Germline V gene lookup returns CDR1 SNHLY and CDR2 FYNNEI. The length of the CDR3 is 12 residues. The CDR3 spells CASRQLGETQYF. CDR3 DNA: TGTGCCAGCAGACAACTGGGAGAGACCCAGTACTTC.

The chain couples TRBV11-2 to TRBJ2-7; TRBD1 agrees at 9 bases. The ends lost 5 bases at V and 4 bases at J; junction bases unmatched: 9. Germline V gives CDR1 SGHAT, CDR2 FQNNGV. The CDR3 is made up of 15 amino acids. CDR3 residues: CASSPTGTGPYEQYF. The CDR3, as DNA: TGTGCCAGCAGCCCCACCGGGACAGGGCCTTACGAGCAGTACTTC.

Here the CDR3 DNA reads TGTGCCAGCAGCTCAAAAGGACTAGCCTACCGAGGCGATGAGCAGTTCTTC. It specifies CASSSKGLAYRGDEQFF. The rearrangement uses TRBV7-6 and TRBJ2-1; TRBD2 agrees at 8 bases. V trimming: 4 bases; J trimming: 8 bases; junction bases outside the gene matches: 16. From germline, CDR1 is SGHVS and CDR2 FNYEAQ. The CDR3 consists of 17 residues.